What follows are 15 T cell receptor beta chains derived from one specimen sequenced in a study of blood T cell repertoires in COVID-19. Data came from immunoSEQ multiplex PCR; TCRdb stores just in-frame clones and leaves some out. The sample has more than 200,000 clones, 87% seen once. The sequencing input was peripheral blood. The receptor source for this set is a man younger than 35 with active or convalescent COVID-19.

The chain carries TRBV30 and TRBJ2-7; maybe TRBD2 (5 bases). CDR1 is GTSNPN and CDR2 is SVGIG in the germline V gene (reference sequence). This CDR3 region has 11 residues. CDR3 amino acids: CAQEVVATQYF. The CDR3 nucleotides are TGTGCTCAGGAGGTGGTAGCCACGCAGTACTTC. Based on the CDR3 plus reference TRBV30 and TRBJ2-7, the full variable domain is SQTIHQWPATLVQPVGSPLSLECTVEGTSNPNLYWYRQAAGRGLQLLFYSVGIGQISSEVPQNLSASRPQDRQFILSSKKLLLSDSGFYLCAQEVVATQYFGPGTRLTVT.

J is TRBJ1-5 and V is TRBV2; D is unclear. Between the trimmed V and J ends, which lost 3 bases and 0 bases, there was a span of 9 bases. This CDR3 has 15 amino acids. Germline values: CDR1 SNHLY, CDR2 FYNNEI. The CDR3 region is CASSEYSYSNQPQHF. The CDR3 nucleotides read TGTGCCAGCAGTGAGTACAGTTATAGCAATCAGCCCCAGCATTTT.

CDR3 coding DNA: TGTGCCAGCAGCCCGAAGGGGGGGGCGGAGGTCTATGGCTACACCTTC. Its protein is CASSPKGGAEVYGYTF. This chain uses TRBV7-9 with TRBJ1-2; D possibly corresponds to TRBD1 (6 bases). V lost 5 bases to trimming and J lost 4 bases, with 20 bases between them. Germline V CDR1 and CDR2: SEHNR, FQNEAQ (reference sequence). The CDR3 has 16 amino acids.

The rearrangement joins TRBV29-1 to TRBJ1-4, with 9 bases lining up with TRBD1. The CDR3 runs to 14 residues. The J segment lost 8 bases and the V segment lost 7 bases, leaving 11 bases of the junction unmatched. CDR1 is SQVTM and CDR2 is ANQGSEA in the germline V gene. The CDR3 loop reads CSGAEQGAREKLFF. CDR3 nucleotides: TGCAGCGGCGCCGAACAGGGGGCGCGAGAAAAACTGTTTTTT.

This rearrangement joins TRBV19 to TRBJ2-1; tentative D call: TRBD2 (6 bases). Germline CDR1 LNHDA, CDR2 SQIVND (reference sequence). The ends were cut back, 10 bases at V and 7 bases at J, with 23 bases in the middle. There are 15 residues in the CDR3. CDR3: CATWAPGLKGNEQFF. The CDR3, as DNA: TGTGCCACTTGGGCTCCGGGACTCAAAGGGAATGAGCAGTTCTTC.

The chain has TRBV30 and TRBJ2-7; TRBD1 agrees at 7 bases. Losses at the gene ends were 5 bases for V and 0 bases for J; bases not matched to a gene: 7. Germline lookup yields CDR1 GTSNPN and CDR2 SVGIG (reference sequence). The CDR3 sequence is 14 residues long. Here the CDR3 reads CAWPTGTDSYEQYF. The CDR3, as DNA: TGTGCCTGGCCTACCGGGACAGACTCCTACGAGCAGTACTTC.

This clone was counted many times. The chain joins TRBV2 to TRBJ1-6, with 7 nucleotides matching TRBD1. Germline loops: CDR1 SNHLY, CDR2 FYNNEI. CDR3 size: 14 residues. Germline trimming cut 5 bases from V and 10 bases from J; bases unmatched to any gene: 8. The CDR3 sequence: CASSYEGAVSPLHF. The CDR3 DNA sequence: TGTGCCAGCAGTTATGAGGGGGCGGTGTCACCCCTCCACTTT.

V usage is TRBV7-2 and J usage is TRBJ2-7; TRBD2 agrees at 7 bases. With 1 base clipped from V and 6 bases from J, the junction kept 12 bases outside the gene matches. Germline CDR1 is SGHTA and CDR2 is FQGNSA. The CDR3 totals 16 residues. The CDR3 DNA is TGTGCCAGCAGCTTAGGGGTCTTGGGGAGGGTTCCCGAGCAGTACTTC. Translated, it gives CASSLGVLGRVPEQYF.

This chain joins TRBV5-1 and TRBJ2-1; the match to TRBD2 covers 14 bases. CDR1 is SGHRS and CDR2 is YFSETQ in the germline V gene. Germline trimming cut 3 bases from V and 8 bases from J; bases unmatched to any gene: 7. CDR3 length: 16 residues. The DNA for the CDR3 is TGCGCCAGCAGCTCCGGGACTAGCGGGAGTATCGATGAGCAGTTCTTC. This gives the protein CASSSGTSGSIDEQFF.

The chain employs TRBV6-6 and TRBJ1-2; TRBD1 matches at 7 bases. Germline loops: CDR1 MNHNY, CDR2 SVGAGI (reference sequence). The CDR3 spans 12 residues. Trimming at V came to 3 bases and at J to 12 bases, leaving 7 bases not matched to a gene. CDR3 nucleotides: TGTGCCAGCAGTTATACGCAGGGGGAACACACCTTC. Translated: CASSYTQGEHTF.

The J gene is TRBJ2-1, the V gene TRBV6-5, with D perhaps matching TRBD1 (5 bases). Germline V CDR1 and CDR2: MNHEY, SVGAGI. This CDR3 is built from 12 residues. V was clipped by 2 bases and J by 7 bases, with 6 bases between them. The CDR3 nucleotides are TGTGCCAGCAGTTACAGGGGAAATGAGCAGTTCTTC. This sequence encodes CASSYRGNEQFF.

This clone was counted between two and nine times. The chain joins TRBV2 to TRBJ1-2, with 7 positions matching TRBD1. The junction had 8 bases not matched to a gene; V was cut back by 2 bases and J by 8 bases. Looked up from germline, CDR1 is SNHLY and CDR2 is FYNNEI. CDR3 length equals 14 residues. The CDR3 region has the DNA TGTGCCAGCAGTGAAACGCAGGGGGGAAGAGGCTACACCTTC. It specifies CASSETQGGRGYTF.

The rearrangement uses TRBV5-1 and TRBJ2-7, with 7 bases fitting TRBD1. Germline V lookup: CDR1 SGHRS, CDR2 YFSETQ. CDR3 length: 13 residues. V trimming: 2 bases; J trimming: 3 bases; junction bases outside the gene matches: 2. The CDR3 sequence is CASSFGTDYEQYF. CDR3 nucleotide sequence: TGCGCCAGCAGCTTCGGGACAGACTACGAGCAGTACTTC.

J is TRBJ1-1 and V is TRBV12-3 or TRBV12-4; D gene unclear. CDR3 length: 13 amino acids. The V gene lost 7 bases and the J gene lost 1 base, with 10 bases spanning the gap. This CDR3 reads CASNLGGNTEAFF. The CDR3 coding sequence is TGTGCCAGCAATCTAGGCGGGAACACTGAAGCTTTCTTT.

The rearrangement links TRBV29-1 to TRBJ1-1, with D hard to call. With 7 bases removed from V and 0 bases from J, the gap between germline ends came to 9 bases. The CDR3 length is 12 residues. Germline CDR1 SQVTM, CDR2 ANQGSEA. The CDR3 coding sequence is TGCAGCGAGAGAGACATGAACACTGAAGCTTTCTTT. Translation gives CSERDMNTEAFF.